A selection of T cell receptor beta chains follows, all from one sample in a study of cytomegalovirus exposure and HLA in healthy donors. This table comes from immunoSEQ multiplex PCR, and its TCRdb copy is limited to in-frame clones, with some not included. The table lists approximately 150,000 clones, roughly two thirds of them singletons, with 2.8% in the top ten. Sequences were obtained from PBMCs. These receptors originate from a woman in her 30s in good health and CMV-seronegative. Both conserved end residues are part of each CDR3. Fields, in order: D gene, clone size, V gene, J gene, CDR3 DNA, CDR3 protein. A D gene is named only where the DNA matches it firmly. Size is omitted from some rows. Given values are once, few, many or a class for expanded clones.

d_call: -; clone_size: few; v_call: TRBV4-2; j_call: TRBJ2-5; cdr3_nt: TGTGCCAGCAGCCAAGCGGAGACCCAGTACTTC; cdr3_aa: CASSQAETQYF
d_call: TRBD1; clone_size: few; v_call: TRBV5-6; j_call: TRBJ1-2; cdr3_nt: TGTGCCAGCAGCCGGAGGGCAGGGGGAATGCGCACCTTC; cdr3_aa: CASSRRAGGMRTF
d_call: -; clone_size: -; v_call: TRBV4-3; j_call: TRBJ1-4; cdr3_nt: TGCGCCAGCAGCCACGCCGGGGGTGGAAATGAAAAACTGTTTTTT; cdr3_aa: CASSHAGGGNEKLFF
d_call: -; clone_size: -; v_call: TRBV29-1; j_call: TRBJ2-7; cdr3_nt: TGCAGCGTTGCGGAACCGGGTGGATCCTACGAGCAGTACTTC; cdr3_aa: CSVAEPGGSYEQYF
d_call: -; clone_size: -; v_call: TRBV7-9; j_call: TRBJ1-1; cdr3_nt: TGTTCCAGCAGCCCGACAGCCCGTGAAGCTTTCTTT; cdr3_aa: CSSSPTAREAFF
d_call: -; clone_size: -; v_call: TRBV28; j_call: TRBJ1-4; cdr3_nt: TGTGCCAGCAGAACCCCCAGGGCCACTAATGAAAAACTGTTTTTT; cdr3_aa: CASRTPRATNEKLFF
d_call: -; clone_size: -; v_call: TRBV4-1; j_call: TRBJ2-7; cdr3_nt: TGCGCCAGCAGCCAAGGAGTCTACGAGCAGTACTTC; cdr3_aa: CASSQGVYEQYF
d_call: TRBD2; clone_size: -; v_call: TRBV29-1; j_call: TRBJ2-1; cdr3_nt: TGCAGCGCTCTACCGACTAGCGAGTACAATGAGCAGTTCTTC; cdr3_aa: CSALPTSEYNEQFF
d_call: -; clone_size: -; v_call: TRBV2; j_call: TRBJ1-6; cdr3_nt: TGTGCCAGCAGTGAAGCGGGGCCCGGGGGGTATAATTCACCCCTCCACTTT; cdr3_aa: CASSEAGPGGYNSPLHF
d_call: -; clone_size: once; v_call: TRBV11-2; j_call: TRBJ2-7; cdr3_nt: TGTGCCAGCAGCTTAGGCCCAGGAACCTACGAGCAGTACTTC; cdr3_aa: CASSLGPGTYEQYF
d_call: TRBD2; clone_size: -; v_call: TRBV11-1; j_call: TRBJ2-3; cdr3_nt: TGTGCCAGCAGTCAAATAACTAGCGGGGACACAGATACGCAGTATTTT; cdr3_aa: CASSQITSGDTDTQYF
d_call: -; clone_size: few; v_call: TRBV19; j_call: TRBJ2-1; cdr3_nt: TGTGCCAGTAGTATAGATCAGGTGAAGCGGGCGTTGGATGAGCAGTTCTTC; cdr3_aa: CASSIDQVKRALDEQFF
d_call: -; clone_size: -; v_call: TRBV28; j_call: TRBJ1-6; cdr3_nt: TGTGCCAGCAATAACAGGGACAACAATTCACCCCTCCACTTT; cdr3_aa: CASNNRDNNSPLHF
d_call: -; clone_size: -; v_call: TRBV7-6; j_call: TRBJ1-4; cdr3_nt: TGTGCCAGCAGCCACGCAGTTTCCGGGGAGACTAATGAAAAACTGTTTTTT; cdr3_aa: CASSHAVSGETNEKLFF
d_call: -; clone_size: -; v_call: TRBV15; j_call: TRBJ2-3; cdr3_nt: TGTGCCACCAGCAGAGATCTTACGGGGAGCACAGATACGCAGTATTTT; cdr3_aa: CATSRDLTGSTDTQYF
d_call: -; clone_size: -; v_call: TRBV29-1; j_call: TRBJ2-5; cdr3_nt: TGCAGCGCCCCGGAGGAGGGCTGGGAGACCCAGTACTTC; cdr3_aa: CSAPEEGWETQYF
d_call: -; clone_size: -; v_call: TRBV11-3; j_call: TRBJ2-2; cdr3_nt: TGTGCCAGCAGCTTAGCACGTACTGGGGAGCTGTTTTTT; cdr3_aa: CASSLARTGELFF